These T cell receptor beta chains were read from a single sample in a study of shared clonotypes between healthy human individuals. Some clones are missing from TCRdb's copy, which holds only in-frame ones; the method was immunoSEQ multiplex PCR. Among around 1.5 million clones listed, 95% to 99% were seen once. Specimen: naive CD4+ T cells sorted from blood. These receptors were collected from a man aged 25 to 40 in good health. Both conserved end residues are part of each CDR3. The D gene is left open where the match is weak. Clone size appears in some rows only: once, few, many, or a class for an expanded clone.

J | D | size | V | DNA | CDR3
TRBJ2-5 | TRBD1 | - | TRBV2 | TGTGCCAGAGGGACAGGGACTGTGGAGACCCAGTACTTC | CARGTGTVETQYF
TRBJ1-3 | - | - | TRBV14 | TGTGCCAGCAGCCCGCGGTGGCAGAGAAACACCATATATTTT | CASSPRWQRNTIYF
TRBJ2-1 | TRBD1 | - | TRBV5-1 | TGCGCCAGCAGCCGGGACAGCTACAATGAGCAGTTCTTC | CASSRDSYNEQFF
TRBJ2-2 | TRBD1 | - | TRBV10-2 | TGCGCCAGTACAGGGGGCGGGAGACAGAACACCGGGGAGCTGTTTTTT | CASTGGGRQNTGELFF
TRBJ2-5 | - | - | TRBV11-2 | TGTGCCAGCAGCACCACAGGGCTACAAGAGACCCAGTACTTC | CASSTTGLQETQYF
TRBJ1-2 | - | once | TRBV9 | TGTGCCAGCAGCGTAGAGGGCAGCATCTTTAATGGCTACACCTTC | CASSVEGSIFNGYTF
TRBJ2-5 | - | - | TRBV2 | TGTGCCAGCAGTGCAAGGACCCCCTTAGGGGAGACCCAGTACTTC | CASSARTPLGETQYF
TRBJ2-7 | - | - | TRBV2 | TGTGCCAGCAGTGATGCCGGACAGAGAAGATACGAGCAGTACTTC | CASSDAGQRRYEQYF
TRBJ2-1 | - | - | TRBV27 | TGTGCCAGCAGTTTTCGCCCCAAAGCGGGTAGCTCCTACAATGAGCAGTTCTTC | CASSFRPKAGSSYNEQFF
TRBJ1-2 | - | once | TRBV4-3 | TGCGCCAGCAGCCAAGGGGGGTCTAACTATGGCTACACCTTC | CASSQGGSNYGYTF
TRBJ1-5 | - | - | TRBV4-1 | TGCGCCAGCAGCCAAGAAGGAAATCAACACCCCAGAAATCAGCCCCAGCATTTT | CASSQEGNQHPRNQPQHF
TRBJ1-5 | - | - | TRBV5-1 | TGCGCCAGCAGCTTGGACACAAATCAGCCCCAGCATTTT | CASSLDTNQPQHF
TRBJ2-7 | - | - | TRBV18 | TGTGCCAGCTCACCCCGAGAATCTACCTACGAGCAGTACTTC | CASSPRESTYEQYF
TRBJ1-5 | - | - | TRBV28 | TGTGCCAGCAGTTTAGGTACAGGTGGGACTCAGCCCCAGCATTTT | CASSLGTGGTQPQHF
TRBJ2-2 | - | once | TRBV2 | TGTGCCAGCAGTGAACCCCCCGGGGAGCTGTTTTTT | CASSEPPGELFF
TRBJ1-3 | - | once | TRBV19 | TGTGCCAGTAGTATACTGGTTACCTCTGGAAACACCATATATTTT | CASSILVTSGNTIYF
TRBJ2-5 | - | - | TRBV18 | TGTGCCAGCTCACCTTATGCGGGACAAGAGACCCAGTACTTC | CASSPYAGQETQYF
TRBJ2-2 | - | - | TRBV10-3 | TGTGCCACCCTAGGCGGGGAGCTGTTTTTT | CATLGGELFF
TRBJ2-2 | - | - | TRBV25-1 | TGTGCCAGCAGTGAATTAGGAACAGGGAGGAACACCGGGGAGCTGTTTTTT | CASSELGTGRNTGELFF
TRBJ2-3 | - | - | TRBV5-4 | TGTGCCAGCAGCACCAGGGGGGCCGATACGCAGTATTTT | CASSTRGADTQYF
TRBJ2-7 | - | - | TRBV6-6 | TGTGCCAGCAGTTACTCGGACAGTTCCAACGAGCAGTACTTC | CASSYSDSSNEQYF
TRBJ1-5 | - | - | TRBV27 | TGTGCCAGCAGCTCTCTCCCATATAGCAATCAGCCCCAGCATTTT | CASSSLPYSNQPQHF
TRBJ2-5 | - | - | TRBV20-1 | TGCAGTGCGCGCATCGAGACCCAGTACTTC | CSARIETQYF
TRBJ2-7 | TRBD2 | - | TRBV5-6 | TGTGCCAGCAGCCGACTAGCGGGAACGGGGAACGAGCAGTACTTC | CASSRLAGTGNEQYF
TRBJ1-2 | - | - | TRBV30 | TGTGCCTGGAGCGACGGGCCCTATGGCTACACCTTC | CAWSDGPYGYTF
TRBJ2-7 | TRBD1 | - | TRBV14 | TGTGCCAGCAGTCGGGACAGGGGGAGCTACGAGCAGTACTTC | CASSRDRGSYEQYF
TRBJ1-1 | - | - | TRBV18 | TGTGCCAGCTCACGCCTGAGTACCGTGAACACTGAAGCTTTCTTT | CASSRLSTVNTEAFF
TRBJ2-1 | - | - | TRBV11-2 | TGTGCCAGCAGTACGAGGGTTAGGTCCAATGAGCAGTTCTTC | CASSTRVRSNEQFF
TRBJ2-3 | TRBD2 | - | TRBV7-9 | TGTGCCAGCAGTTTAGGACTAGCGGGAGGGCCTGGCACAGATACGCAGTATTTT | CASSLGLAGGPGTDTQYF
TRBJ2-1 | - | once | TRBV25-1 | TGTGCCAGCCGGGCCCCGAACTACAATGAGCAGTTCTTC | CASRAPNYNEQFF
TRBJ2-7 | TRBD2 | - | TRBV27 | TGTGCCAGCAGTCGGTGGACTAGCGGGAGTGACGAGCAGTACTTC | CASSRWTSGSDEQYF
TRBJ2-7 | TRBD1 | - | TRBV18 | TGTGCCAGCTCCCCGGGGACAGGAACCTACGAGCAGTACTTC | CASSPGTGTYEQYF
TRBJ2-1 | TRBD1 | - | TRBV5-1 | TGCGCCAGCAGCAGACCCGGGACAGGGTTGCAGAACAATGAGCAGTTCTTC | CASSRPGTGLQNNEQFF
TRBJ1-1 | - | once | TRBV4-3 | TGCGCCAGCAGCCGCTCCACAGGGTTGGGCACTGAAGCTTTCTTT | CASSRSTGLGTEAFF
TRBJ1-1 | TRBD1 | - | TRBV11-2 | TGTGCCAGCAGCTTCTTGACAGGGCAAATAGTCACTGAAGCTTTCTTT | CASSFLTGQIVTEAFF
TRBJ2-1 | - | - | TRBV30 | TGTGCCTGGAGTGCCCAAACACCGCGGGAGCAGTTCTTC | CAWSAQTPREQFF
TRBJ2-7 | - | - | TRBV5-1 | TGCGCCAGCAGCTCCGTGGGATGGGGACCGACCTACGAGCAGTACTTC | CASSSVGWGPTYEQYF
TRBJ2-7 | - | - | TRBV5-1 | TGCGCCAGCAGCCAAGGACAGCCCTACGAGCAGTACTTC | CASSQGQPYEQYF
TRBJ2-1 | TRBD1 | once | TRBV18 | TGTGCCAGCTCACCTAGACAGGGTTCGTACAATGAGCAGTTCTTC | CASSPRQGSYNEQFF
TRBJ2-5 | - | - | TRBV19 | TGTGCCAGTAGTATAGAGGGGGTCTCAAGGCAAGAGACCCAGTACTTC | CASSIEGVSRQETQYF
TRBJ2-7 | - | - | TRBV29-1 | TGCAGCGTTCATGACAGAGCCTACGAGCAGTACTTC | CSVHDRAYEQYF
TRBJ1-4 | - | - | TRBV7-8 | TGTGCCAGCAGCTTACTAGTCCCCCCTGCGGGTGAAAAACTGTTTTTT | CASSLLVPPAGEKLFF
TRBJ1-4 | TRBD1 | - | TRBV7-4 | TGTGCCAGCAGTCGTACCGGGACAGGGCTTGAAAAACTGTTTTTT | CASSRTGTGLEKLFF
TRBJ2-3 | - | - | TRBV21-1 | TGTGCCAGCAGCCCACTCCACACAGGGAGACCAGATACGCAGTATTTT | CASSPLHTGRPDTQYF
TRBJ2-1 | TRBD2 | - | TRBV7-9 | TGTGCCAGCAGCTTACAAGGACTAGCGGGCATCAAGAGCTACAATGAGCAGTTCTTC | CASSLQGLAGIKSYNEQFF
TRBJ1-4 | TRBD1 | - | TRBV18 | TGTGCCAGCTCACCGCCCTCCGGGACAGGGTTTTATGAAAAACTGTTTTTT | CASSPPSGTGFYEKLFF
TRBJ2-7 | - | - | TRBV28 | TGTGCCAGCAGGCCCGCATTCCGGGGGACCTTCTACGAGCAGTACTTC | CASRPAFRGTFYEQYF
TRBJ2-1 | TRBD2 | - | TRBV9 | TGTGCCAGCAGCGTAGGTCTCTCTAGCGGGAGTTTTAATGAGCAGTTCTTC | CASSVGLSSGSFNEQFF
TRBJ1-5 | - | - | TRBV27 | TGTGCCAGCAGTCCCCGGCCTGGCCCCTTCAGCAATCAGCCCCAGCATTTT | CASSPRPGPFSNQPQHF
TRBJ2-5 | - | - | TRBV27 | TGCGCCAGCAGTTCTGGTTGGTTGCTAGAGACCCAGTACTTC | CASSSGWLLETQYF
TRBJ2-7 | - | - | TRBV5-5 | TGTGCCAGCAGCCCCTCGACACTCACCTACGAGCAGTACTTC | CASSPSTLTYEQYF